These T cell receptor beta chains were read from a single sample in a study of Graves' ophthalmopathy and Graves' hyperthyroidism. TCRdb ran MiXCR on the multiplex PCR reads and lists one entry per CDR3 protein. This table holds 350,000 to 400,000 distinct CDR3 sequences, approximately 20% found once. Sequences were obtained from peripheral blood. The receptors were gathered from a woman between 18 and 30 years old with Graves' ophthalmopathy. Both conserved end residues are part of each CDR3. A D gene is named only where the DNA matches it firmly. The size entry is marked missing in some rows and otherwise reads once, few, many or a size class.

TRBJ1-5	few	.	TRBV6-1	TGTGCCAGCATCTTCAACGCAGGGCTCAATCAGCCCCAGCATTTT	CASIFNAGLNQPQHF
TRBJ2-5	once	.	TRBV28	TGTGCCAGCGTAGCGGCGAACCAAGAGACCCAGTACTTC	CASVAANQETQYF
TRBJ1-2	many	.	TRBV6-1	TGTGCCAGCAGTGAAATCGTATTCTATGGCTACACCTTC	CASSEIVFYGYTF
TRBJ2-7	.	.	TRBV7-2	TGTGCCAGCAGCCTCGAAAACTACGAGCAGTACTTC	CASSLENYEQYF
TRBJ1-3	few	.	TRBV9	TGTGCCAGCAGCCCCCCCATAGGTGGAAACACCATATATTTT	CASSPPIGGNTIYF
TRBJ1-5	.	.	TRBV3-1	TGTGCCAGCAGCCAAGAGGGGGGGTTAGGGCAGCCCCAGCATTTT	CASSQEGGLGQPQHF
TRBJ2-2	many	.	TRBV28	TGTGCCAGCAGCCTGATGGGGGCAGGTAACACCGGGGAGCTGTTTTTT	CASSLMGAGNTGELFF
TRBJ2-7	many	.	TRBV30	TGTGCCTGGAGTCCCAACTACGAGCAGTACTTC	CAWSPNYEQYF
TRBJ1-1	many	.	TRBV28	TGTGCCAGCAGTTTACGTTCGGGGGTCCCCTCAGCTTTCTTT	CASSLRSGVPSAFF
TRBJ2-7	many	TRBD1	TRBV20-1	TGCAGTGCTCACGATGGGGACAGGATCTACGAGCAGTACTTC	CSAHDGDRIYEQYF
TRBJ2-7	.	.	TRBV28	TGTGCCAGCAGACTGACAGTTTATACCTACGAGCAGTACTTC	CASRLTVYTYEQYF